This passage covers 15 T cell receptor beta chains from one sample sequenced in a study of OX40 agonist ivuxolimab in advanced cancers. The receptor library was made with the immunoSEQ multiplex PCR assay. What TCRdb holds here is the immuneACCESS table cut down to in-frame rearrangements. Part of the clones is not present; checked against another copy, under half of the missing clones reflect an unresolved V gene, and the others are unexplained. This sample holds about 140,000 clones; 85% to 95% were observed only once. The ten largest clones add up to roughly 0.94% of the sample. The sequencing here drew on CD4+ or CD8+ T cells sorted from blood, taken in a trial of the OX40 agonist ivuxolimab. These TCRs come from an adult with an advanced solid tumor such as melanoma, head and neck, liver or kidney cancer.

This chain joins TRBV6-6 and TRBJ1-2; D is unresolved. Trimming took 2 bases from V and 8 from J, leaving 18 bases between them. This CDR3 is 15 amino acids long. CDR1 and CDR2 (germline): MNHNY, SVGAGI (reference sequence). This CDR3 is CASSYGSSEVIGYTF. CDR3 DNA sequence: TGTGCCAGCAGTTACGGGTCATCTGAGGTGATAGGCTACACCTTC.

The V call is TRBV27, the J call TRBJ2-2, with 7 bases identical to TRBD1. The CDR3 covers 15 residues. Germline V lookup: CDR1 MNHEY, CDR2 SMNVEV (reference sequence). The ends lost 8 bases at V and 1 base at J; junction bases unmatched: 7. CDR3 DNA sequence: TGTGCCAGCCAGCCGACAGGGTGGAACACCGGGGAGCTGTTTTTT. It encodes CASQPTGWNTGELFF.

This chain joins TRBV10-3 and TRBJ2-1, with TRBD2 matching 8 bases. CDR1 is ENHRY and CDR2 is SYGVKD in the germline V gene. The trim removed 6 bases at V and 5 bases at J, leaving 15 bases unmatched. The CDR3 is 17 residues long. As DNA, the CDR3 is TGTGCCATCAGCCGAGCAGAGGGGACTAGTCTCGACAATGAGCAGTTCTTC. Translated: CAISRAEGTSLDNEQFF.

In this sample, this clone turned up a few times. The rearrangement links TRBV10-1 to TRBJ1-5; no clear D gene. The CDR3 is 13 amino acids. V lost 4 bases and J 8 bases, leaving 12 bases between the germline ends. Germline V lookup: CDR1 WNHNN, CDR2 SYGVQD (reference sequence). The CDR3 protein is CASSAQGQEPQHF. Written as DNA, the CDR3 is TGCGCCAGCAGTGCCCAAGGGCAAGAGCCCCAGCATTTT.

V usage is TRBV5-4 and J usage is TRBJ2-7; 8 bases match TRBD2. V shed 3 bases, J shed 4 bases, and the junction held 15 bases outside the gene matches. Germline V gene data show CDR1 as SGHNT and CDR2 as YYREEE (reference sequence). The CDR3 runs 17 residues. CDR3 sequence (DNA): TGTGCCAGCAGCTCACTAGGTCCCGGGACTAGATGGTACGAGCAGTACTTC. It encodes CASSSLGPGTRWYEQYF.

This chain connects TRBV18 to TRBJ1-2, with 7 bases aligning to TRBD1. The CDR3 contains 13 residues. Germline CDR1 is KGHSH and CDR2 is LQKENI. J gave up 3 bases and V 6 bases, and 4 bases lay outside the gene matches. As DNA, the CDR3 is TGTGCCAGCTCGTCTGGGACAGACTATGGCTACACCTTC. This gives the protein CASSSGTDYGYTF.

V gene TRBV18 combines with J gene TRBJ2-7; D may match TRBD1 or TRBD2 (5 bases each). Germline CDR1 and CDR2: KGHSH and LQKENI. Trimming left V 3 bases short and J 1 base short, with 19 bases between. The CDR3 contains 17 residues. The CDR3 region has the DNA TGTGCCAGCTCACCCTTCGGGACGGGACGAAGATCCTACGAGCAGTACTTC. Protein: CASSPFGTGRRSYEQYF.

The CDR3 spells CASSLVGMNTEAFF. The DNA for the CDR3 is TGTGCCAGCAGCTTGGTAGGGATGAACACTGAAGCTTTCTTT. This chain links TRBV5-5 with TRBJ1-1; D is unresolved. The CDR3 loop spans 14 amino acids. Trimming shortened V by 0 bases and J by 0 bases, and 6 bases separated the two germline ends. Germline V gene data show CDR1 as SGHKS and CDR2 as YYEKEE (reference sequence).

CDR3 residues: CASSLVFAQKNIQYF. In nucleotides, the CDR3 is TGTGCCAGCAGTTTAGTTTTCGCCCAGAAAAACATTCAGTACTTC. The chain has TRBV28 and TRBJ2-4; the D is unclear. Germline V lookup: CDR1 MDHEN, CDR2 SYDVKM. CDR3 length: 15 residues. V was clipped by 2 bases and J by 4 bases, with 12 bases between them.

This clone has just a few counts. This rearrangement joins TRBV6-6 to TRBJ1-2; no reliable D call. Germline V gene sequence: CDR1 MNHNY, CDR2 SVGAGI (reference sequence). The CDR3 extends over 10 amino acids. Trimming shortened V by 5 bases and J by 6 bases, and 4 bases separated the two germline ends. CDR3 nucleotides: TGTGCCAGCAGTGAAGATGGCTACACCTTC. The encoded protein is CASSEDGYTF.

The J gene is TRBJ1-2, the V gene TRBV9; the D gene is possibly TRBD1 (5 bases). This CDR3 has 14 residues. Germline lookup yields CDR1 SGDLS and CDR2 YYNGEE. The V end was cut by 0 bases, the J end by 8 bases, with 14 bases between. The CDR3 sequence: CASSVAAGGRGYTF. The CDR3 nucleotides read TGTGCCAGCAGCGTAGCGGCGGGGGGTAGAGGCTACACCTTC. Filled out from reference TRBV9 and TRBJ1-2, the complete variable domain reads DSGVTQTPKHLITATGQRVTLRCSPRSGDLSVYWYQQSLDQGLQFLIQYYNGEERAKGNILERFSAQQFPDLHSELNLSSLELGDSALYFCASSVAAGGRGYTFGSGTRLTVV.

The chain links TRBV9 to TRBJ1-4; possible D gene TRBD1, 5 bases. This CDR3 region has 17 residues. V lost 0 bases, J lost 0 bases, and 12 bases lay in between. Germline loops: CDR1 SGDLS, CDR2 YYNGEE. The CDR3 loop reads CASSVAAGSATNEKLFF. Written as DNA, the CDR3 is TGTGCCAGCAGCGTAGCGGCAGGGTCTGCAACTAATGAAAAACTGTTTTTT.

The V and J genes are TRBV2 and TRBJ2-1; D remains ambiguous. CDR3 length: 14 amino acids. Trimming shortened V by 7 bases and J by 0 bases, and 10 bases separated the two germline ends. Germline V gene sequence: CDR1 SNHLY, CDR2 FYNNEI. The CDR3 DNA sequence: TGTGCCAGCAAAAAGGATAGCTCCTACAATGAGCAGTTCTTC. Amino acid sequence: CASKKDSSYNEQFF.

The chain employs TRBV7-2 and TRBJ2-5; D remains ambiguous. CDR3 length equals 16 residues. Germline V gene sequence: CDR1 SGHTA, CDR2 FQGNSA. V lost 5 bases, J lost 0 bases, and 16 bases lay in between. The chain's CDR3 is CASSPSLRTDQETQYF. CDR3 DNA: TGTGCCAGCAGCCCCAGCCTGAGGACGGACCAAGAGACCCAGTACTTC. Full variable domain (missing parts from reference TRBV7-2 and TRBJ2-5): GAGVSQSPSNKVTEKGKDVELRCDPISGHTALYWYRQSLGQGLEFLIYFQGNSAPDKSGLPSDRFSAERTGGSVSTLTIQRTQQEDSAVYLCASSPSLRTDQETQYFGPGTRLLVL.

The chain uses TRBV4-1 and TRBJ2-1; 9 bases fit TRBD1. V was clipped by 5 bases and J by 3 bases; unmatched bases: 11. This CDR3 contains 17 residues. From germline, CDR1 is MGHRA and CDR2 YSYEKL. This CDR3 reads CASSTHPGTGNYNEQFF. In DNA form, the CDR3 reads TGCGCCAGCAGCACCCACCCCGGGACAGGGAACTACAATGAGCAGTTCTTC.